One TCR beta chain is described in this entry. This record belongs to a study of blood T cell repertoires in COVID-19. The repertoire was sequenced with immunoSEQ multiplex PCR; TCRdb's copy has only in-frame clones and lacks some. The sample carries approximately 200,000 clones, 89% recorded once. All enrollees were roughly 18 to 89 years old and from fewer than 25 US areas. The V and J ends lost 4 bases and 8 bases respectively, with 21 bases between them. The germline V gene has CDR1 LNHDA and CDR2 SQIVND (reference sequence). The CDR3 consists of 16 residues. The rearrangement uses TRBV19 and TRBJ2-1; weak D call: TRBD1 (5 bases). The clonotype comes from a woman in her thirties or forties with acute COVID-19. The material sequenced was PBMCs or T cells enriched from blood (not recorded which). In nucleotides, the CDR3 is TGTGCCAGTAGTACAACCGGACAACCTTCCTGGTATGAGCAGTTCTTC. The encoded protein is CASSTTGQPSWYEQFF.